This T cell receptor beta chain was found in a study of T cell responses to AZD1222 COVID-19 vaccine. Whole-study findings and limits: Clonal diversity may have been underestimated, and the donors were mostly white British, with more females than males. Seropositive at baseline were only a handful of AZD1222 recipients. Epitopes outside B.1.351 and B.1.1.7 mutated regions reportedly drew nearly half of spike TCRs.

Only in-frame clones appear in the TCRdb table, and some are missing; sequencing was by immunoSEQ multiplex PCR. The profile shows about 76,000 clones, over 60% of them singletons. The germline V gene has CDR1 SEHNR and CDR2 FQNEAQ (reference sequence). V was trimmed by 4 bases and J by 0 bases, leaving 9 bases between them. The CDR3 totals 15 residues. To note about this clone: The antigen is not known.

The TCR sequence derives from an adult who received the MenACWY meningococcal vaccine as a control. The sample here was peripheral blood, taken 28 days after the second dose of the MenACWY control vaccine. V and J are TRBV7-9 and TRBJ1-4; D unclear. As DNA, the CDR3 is TGTGCCAGCAGCTCCAACCTTGCAACTAATGAAAAACTGTTTTTT. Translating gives CASSSNLATNEKLFF.